This TCR beta chain was found in a study of beta chain features in type 1 diabetes. Study context: Analysis included around 99,000,000 sorted cells drawn from all samples.

General study results and limits: A moderate, significant TCRB CDR3 shortening appeared in type 1 diabetes across four CD4+ subsets.

This clone has more than one count but fewer than ten. Its antigen is currently unknown. Sequencing targeted expressed TCRB transcripts, as all isolated RNA had been reverse transcribed. The table came from immunoSEQ multiplex PCR; TCRdb's copy has only in-frame clones and leaves some out. The table includes around 430,000 clones, approximately 31% detected once. Blood was drawn once from each donor into heparinised tubes. The draws averaged about 0.12 L. Staining for CD45RO/CCR7/CD25/CD127/CD95/CD27 allowed sorting of CD4+ naive, central memory, regulatory and stem cell-like memory cells. The sequence derives from a man aged 18 to 29 in good health. Material for sequencing was naive CD4+ T cells from blood.

The CDR3 reads CASSVGGGQETQYF. CDR3 bases: TGTGCCAGCAGTGTTGGGGGGGGCCAAGAGACCCAGTACTTC. The chain recombines TRBV25-1 with TRBJ2-5, with 7 bases fitting TRBD2. Trimming at V came to 4 bases and at J to 1 base, leaving 3 bases not matched to a gene. The germline V gene has CDR1 MGHDK and CDR2 SYGVNS. The CDR3 is 14 residues long.